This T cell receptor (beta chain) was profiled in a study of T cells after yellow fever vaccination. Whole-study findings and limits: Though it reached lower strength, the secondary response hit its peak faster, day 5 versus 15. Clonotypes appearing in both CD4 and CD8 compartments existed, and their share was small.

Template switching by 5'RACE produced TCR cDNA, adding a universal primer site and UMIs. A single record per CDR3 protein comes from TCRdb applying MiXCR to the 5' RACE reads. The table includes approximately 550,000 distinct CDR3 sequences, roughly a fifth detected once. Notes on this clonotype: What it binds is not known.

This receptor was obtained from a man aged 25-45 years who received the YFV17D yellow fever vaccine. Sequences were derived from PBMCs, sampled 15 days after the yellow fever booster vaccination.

The CDR3 DNA reads TGTGCCAGCAGTTTTCAGAGGGTTGAGCAGTTCTTC. It encodes CASSFQRVEQFF. This sequence joins TRBV28 and TRBJ2-1; maybe TRBD2 (5 bases). V lost 3 bases and J lost 9, with 9 bases in between. Germline assignment: CDR1 MDHEN and CDR2 SYDVKM. The CDR3 has 12 amino acids.